The 27 T cell receptor beta chains below come from one sample, sequenced in a study of blood T cells in healthy people across ages. A second PCR of roughly 7 to 11 cycles used a sample-barcoded 5' primer and a J-beta primer mix. TCRdb reprocessed the 5' RACE reads with MiXCR, giving one entry per CDR3 protein. The sample lists some 860,000 distinct CDR3 sequences, around three fifths seen once, with 25% to 30% in the top ten. Sequenced input: blood. The receptors shown here come from a middle-aged man in good health.

This clonotype was seen a handful of times. CDR3 residues: CAWSPWEGQPQHF. Written as DNA, the CDR3 is TGTGCCTGGAGTCCCTGGGAGGGTCAGCCCCAGCATTTT. The rearrangement uses TRBV30 and TRBJ1-5; D is ambiguous. The length of the CDR3 is 13 residues. CDR1 and CDR2 (germline): GTSNPN, SVGIG (reference sequence). V was cut by 2 bases and J by 6 bases, with 11 bases left in between.

DNA for the CDR3: TGTGCCAGTATCCAGGGAGCCGCGAACCCGGATACGCAGTATTTT. Protein: CASIQGAANPDTQYF. The J gene is TRBJ2-3, the V gene TRBV19, with D possibly called TRBD1 or TRBD2 (5 bases each). The CDR3 contains 15 residues. V was clipped by 7 bases and J by 6 bases, with 20 bases between them. In germline, CDR1 is LNHDA, CDR2 SQIVND (reference sequence). The variable domain in full, with the rest retrieved from reference TRBV19 and TRBJ2-3, is DGGITQSPKYLFRKEGQNVTLSCEQNLNHDAMYWYRQDPGQGLRLIYYSQIVNDFQKGDIAEGYSVSREKKESFPLTVTSAQKNPTAFYLCASIQGAANPDTQYFGPGTRLTVL.

Concerning this clonotype itself: Germline is not matched at one junction end, which may reflect a read error. The rearrangement joins TRBV12-3 or TRBV12-4 to TRBJ2-3, with D perhaps TRBD2 (5 bases). This CDR3 is 13 amino acids long. CDR3 protein: CASSIALGDTQYF. The CDR3 DNA sequence: TGTGCCAGCAGTATAGCGCTCGGAGATACGCAGTATTTT.

V usage is TRBV7-9 and J usage is TRBJ2-5; D gene uncertain. Germline V gene sequence: CDR1 SEHNR, CDR2 FQNEAQ (reference sequence). The CDR3 covers 14 residues. V shed 0 bases and J shed 3 bases, with 8 bases lying between them. CDR3 coding DNA: TGTGCCAGCAGCTTAGCGAGATCCAAAGAGACCCAGTACTTC. Residues: CASSLARSKETQYF.

The chain uses TRBV6-5 and TRBJ2-3, with 11 nucleotides matching TRBD2. Germline CDR1 and CDR2: MNHEY and SVGAGI. V trimming: 0 bases; J trimming: 5 bases; junction bases outside the gene matches: 16. The CDR3 has 20 amino acids. CDR3 in amino acids: CASSYSLSSGRSSSLDTQYF. CDR3 bases: TGTGCCAGCAGTTACTCCCTTTCTAGCGGGAGGAGTAGTTCCCTAGATACGCAGTATTTT.

This clonotype is a singleton in its sample. The V and J genes are TRBV12-3 or TRBV12-4 and TRBJ2-5; the D gene could be TRBD1 or TRBD2 (6 bases each). The CDR3 contains 16 residues. Trimming pared 1 base from V and 7 bases from J, leaving 19 bases between. As DNA, the CDR3 is TGTGCCAGCAGTTTAGGGTCGGGGGCGCGAGTGGGGACCCAGTACTTC. Translating gives CASSLGSGARVGTQYF.

The chain recombines TRBV12-3 or TRBV12-4 with TRBJ2-7, with TRBD2 matching over 9 bases. This CDR3 region has 16 residues. V shed 5 bases and J 2 bases; nucleotides not matched to a gene: 10. The CDR3 coding sequence is TGTGCCAGCAGTCTCCCCCCTGGCGGGAGGGCCTACGAGCAGTACTTC. This encodes CASSLPPGGRAYEQYF.

V is TRBV5-1 and J is TRBJ1-6; D call uncertain. Trimming stripped 4 bases from V and 5 bases from J, with 10 bases between. This CDR3 is built from 14 residues. Per the germline V gene, CDR1 is SGHRS and CDR2 is YFSETQ. CDR3 protein: CASSEAVDNSPLHF. CDR3 DNA sequence: TGCGCCAGCAGCGAGGCAGTCGATAATTCACCCCTCCACTTT.

The rearrangement joins TRBV27 to TRBJ2-7; D ambiguous. Germline CDR1 is MNHEY and CDR2 is SMNVEV (reference sequence). Trimming removed 3 bases from V and 1 base from J, with 7 bases in between. The CDR3 is made up of 13 amino acids. The CDR3 nucleotides are TGTGCCAGCAGTTTCCTACCTTCCTACGAGCAGTACTTC. Protein: CASSFLPSYEQYF.

CDR3 region: CASHIGQGGVYGYTF. CDR3 nucleotide sequence: TGTGCCAGCCATATTGGACAGGGGGGTGTCTATGGCTACACCTTC. The chain recombines TRBV5-6 with TRBJ1-2; TRBD1 matches 10 bases. V shed 7 bases, J shed 4 bases, and the junction held 10 bases outside the gene matches. Germline loops: CDR1 SGHDT, CDR2 YYEEEE. The CDR3 contains 15 residues.

This clonotype was seen a few times. The V call is TRBV20-1, the J call TRBJ2-5; D call uncertain. The length of the CDR3 is 13 residues. CDR1 and CDR2 from the germline V gene are DFQATT and SNEGSKA (reference sequence). The ends were cut back, 8 bases at V and 5 bases at J, with 18 bases in the middle. CDR3: CSTPSKGRETQYF. DNA of the CDR3: TGCAGTACCCCAAGTAAGGGTCGGGAGACCCAGTACTTC.

This clonotype was counted a single time. The V call is TRBV5-1, the J call TRBJ2-1, with D unresolved. V lost 0 bases and J 1 base, leaving 8 bases between the germline ends. CDR1 and CDR2 from the germline V gene are SGHRS and YFSETQ. The CDR3 sequence is 15 residues long. The CDR3 loop is CASSLGLLSYNEQFF. The CDR3 region has the DNA TGCGCCAGCAGCTTGGGACTTTTATCCTACAATGAGCAGTTCTTC.

The chain has TRBV21-1 and TRBJ2-7; the table's D call, TRBD2, was not checked against the DNA. TRBV21-1 is a documented pseudogene. The CDR3 sequence is 13 residues long. CDR3 in amino acids: CASSKVGSGEQYF. As DNA, the CDR3 is TGTGCCAGCAGCAAAGTGGGTAGCGGCGAGCAGTACTTC.

The rearrangement uses TRBV20-1 and TRBJ2-1; D unresolved. CDR3 size: 15 residues. Germline CDR1 reads DFQATT; CDR2 reads SNEGSKA (reference sequence). The V end was cut by 2 bases, the J end by 2 bases, with 13 bases between. CDR3: CSARQQRSPYNEQFF. The CDR3 bases are TGCAGTGCTAGACAACAGAGAAGCCCCTACAATGAGCAGTTCTTC.

The V gene is TRBV12-3 or TRBV12-4, the J gene TRBJ1-3; TRBD1 is a possible D gene (6 bases). The CDR3 is 15 amino acids. V was shortened by 7 bases and J by 0 bases, with 13 bases between the two germline ends. The CDR3 DNA reads as TGTGCCAGCACCGTGGACAGAGTCTCTGGAAACACCATATATTTT. Encoded protein: CASTVDRVSGNTIYF.

Only a few counts were recorded for this clonotype. J is TRBJ1-5 and V is TRBV20-1; 7 bases agree with TRBD1. This CDR3 has 16 residues. V was pared by 3 bases and J by 0 bases, with 8 bases of the junction left unmatched. Looked up from germline, CDR1 is DFQATT and CDR2 is SNEGSKA (reference sequence). CDR3 residues: CSARPDRETSNQPQHF. For the CDR3, the DNA is TGCAGTGCTAGGCCTGACAGGGAAACTAGCAATCAGCCCCAGCATTTT.

In DNA form, the CDR3 reads TGCAGTGCTCCCCCCGGGGGGGGGAATGAGCAGTTCTTC. Translation: CSAPPGGGNEQFF. The V and J genes are TRBV20-1 and TRBJ2-1, with 8 positions matching TRBD2. Germline CDR1 reads DFQATT; CDR2 reads SNEGSKA (reference sequence). The CDR3 is made up of 13 amino acids. Trimming cost V 5 bases and J 7 bases; bases outside gene matches: 7.

In its sample, this clonotype was seen a few times. The chain couples TRBV27 to TRBJ1-5; 8 positions match TRBD1. The CDR3 runs to 14 residues. Germline loops: CDR1 MNHEY, CDR2 SMNVEV (reference sequence). V dropped 6 bases and J dropped 3; count of bases not matched to a gene: 4. Written as DNA, the CDR3 is TGTGCCAGCAGACCGGACAGGGACAATCAGCCCCAGCATTTT. As protein: CASRPDRDNQPQHF.

The V call is TRBV7-3, the J call TRBJ1-6; 8 bases align to TRBD1. The V and J ends lost 5 bases and 6 bases, in that order; junction bases with no gene match: 6. CDR3 length equals 15 residues. CDR1 and CDR2 from the germline V gene are SGHTA and FQGTGA. The chain's CDR3 is CASSRTGQVNSPLHF. The CDR3, as DNA: TGTGCCAGCAGCCGAACGGGACAGGTTAATTCACCCCTCCACTTT.

A few counts support this clonotype. The V gene is TRBV20-1, the J gene TRBJ2-1, with 12 bases lining up with TRBD2. The CDR3 totals 15 residues. V was pared by 4 bases and J by 7 bases, with 8 bases of the junction left unmatched. Germline assignment: CDR1 DFQATT and CDR2 SNEGSKA (reference sequence). In nucleotides, the CDR3 is TGCAGTGCTATTCGTCTAGCGGGAGGGTGGAATGAGCAGTTCTTC. It translates to CSAIRLAGGWNEQFF.

The table lists this clonotype with a few counts. The chain has TRBV3-1 and TRBJ2-7, with unresolved D. The DNA end favors TRBJ2-4, so the J call may be wrong. The CDR3 loop spans 13 amino acids. The V gene's germline CDR1 is LGHDT and CDR2 YNNKEL (reference sequence). CDR3 region: CASSQARLGIQYF. The CDR3 bases are TGTGCCAGCAGCCAGGCTAGACTGGGCATTCAGTACTTC.

V usage is TRBV3-1 and J usage is TRBJ1-1; no clear D. This CDR3 is 12 amino acids long. V lost 1 base and J lost 7, with 7 bases in between. Germline V lookup: CDR1 LGHDT, CDR2 YNNKEL (reference sequence). The CDR3 DNA is TGTGCCAGCAGCCAAGTGGACGGTGAAGCTTTCTTT. Translating gives CASSQVDGEAFF.

V and J are TRBV12-3 or TRBV12-4 and TRBJ2-3; 7 bases align to TRBD1. This CDR3 has 14 amino acids. The V gene end was trimmed by 8 bases and the J gene end by 1 base; junction bases not matched to a gene: 6. In DNA, the CDR3 is TGTGCCAGCCGACAGGGATTGGGCACAGATACGCAGTATTTT. This sequence encodes CASRQGLGTDTQYF.

The chain uses TRBV20-1 and TRBJ2-5, with 7 bases matching TRBD1. The V gene's germline CDR1 is DFQATT and CDR2 SNEGSKA (reference sequence). The length of the CDR3 is 13 residues. The V gene end was trimmed by 5 bases and the J gene end by 5 bases; junction bases not matched to a gene: 8. CDR3 sequence: CSARDRNLETQYF. For the CDR3, the DNA is TGCAGTGCTCGGGACAGAAATTTGGAGACCCAGTACTTC.

This chain connects TRBV29-1 to TRBJ1-1, with TRBD1 as a possible D gene (5 bases). In germline, CDR1 is SQVTM, CDR2 ANQGSEA. The CDR3 has 15 amino acids. The V gene lost 7 bases and the J gene lost 7 bases, with 25 bases spanning the gap. In nucleotides, the CDR3 is TGCAGCGGGACGAAACCATCCGCATGGGGGGTTGAAGCTTTCTTT. Protein sequence: CSGTKPSAWGVEAFF.

About this clonotype itself: One junction end does not reproduce the germline sequence, and a read error may be involved. The chain uses TRBV27 and TRBJ1-4; 11 bases align to TRBD1. The V gene's germline CDR1 is MNHEY and CDR2 SMNVEV (reference sequence). This CDR3 has 14 amino acids. The CDR3 DNA sequence: TGTACCAGCAGTCGGACAGGGGGCTATGAAAAACTGTTTTTT. Amino acids: CTSSRTGGYEKLFF.

The chain recombines TRBV29-1 with TRBJ1-5; TRBD1 matches at 10 bases. The CDR3 extends over 13 amino acids. The V gene's germline CDR1 is SQVTM and CDR2 ANQGSEA. V dropped 4 bases and J dropped 11; count of bases not matched to a gene: 8. DNA for the CDR3: TGCAGCGTTGGGGACAGGGGAAAATTATCCCAGCATTTT. This encodes CSVGDRGKLSQHF.